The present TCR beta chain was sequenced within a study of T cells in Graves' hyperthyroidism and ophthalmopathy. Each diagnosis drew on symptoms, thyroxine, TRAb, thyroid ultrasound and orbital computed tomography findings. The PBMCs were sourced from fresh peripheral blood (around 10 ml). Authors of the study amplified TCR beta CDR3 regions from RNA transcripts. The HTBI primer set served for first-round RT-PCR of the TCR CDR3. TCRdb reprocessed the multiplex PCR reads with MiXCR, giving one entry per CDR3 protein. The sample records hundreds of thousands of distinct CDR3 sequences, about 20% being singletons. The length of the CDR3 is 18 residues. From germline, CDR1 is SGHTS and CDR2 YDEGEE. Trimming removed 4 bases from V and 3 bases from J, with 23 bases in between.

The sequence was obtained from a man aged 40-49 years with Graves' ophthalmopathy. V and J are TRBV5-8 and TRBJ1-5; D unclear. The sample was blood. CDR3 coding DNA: TGTGCCAGCAGCGGAGGAGGACCGCTTGCTGGGAACAATCAGCCCCAGCATTTT. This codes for CASSGGGPLAGNNQPQHF.